Listed below are T cell receptor beta chains from one sample, sequenced in a study of T cells after yellow fever vaccination. Using its own MiXCR run on the 5' RACE reads, TCRdb lists one record per CDR3 protein. The sample comprises about 310,000 distinct CDR3 sequences, roughly 4% of which are singletons, and around 22% rests with the top ten. The sequences come from PBMCs, collected on the day of the yellow fever booster vaccination. The receptors were sampled from a man between 18 and 29 years old who received the YFV17D yellow fever vaccine. Each CDR3 is given with its conserved first and last residue. The order of the fields is V gene, D gene, CDR3 protein. A D gene is named only where the DNA matches it firmly.

>TRBV7-8|TRBD1
CASSLGQGKTQPQHF
>TRBV20-1|-
CSASSGGQPQHF
>TRBV28|-
CASTLGGGLQPQHF
>TRBV18|-
CASGPGRFTDTQYF
>TRBV24-1|-
CATSDSSAEKQFF
>TRBV4-3|TRBD2
CASSPRPVSGTSGQPDTQYF
>TRBV27|TRBD1
CASSPIQGVDYGYTF
>TRBV5-1|-
CASSLGLNWVLAATQYF
>TRBV7-9|-
CASSLLNTEAFF
>TRBV2|TRBD2
CASLGLANTGELFF
>TRBV27|-
CASGRVNNEQFF
>TRBV2|TRBD2
CASRLTGTSGGTDTQYF
>TRBV5-4|TRBD2
CASSSLSGGAGEQFF
>TRBV14|-
CASSTGRGYGYTF
>TRBV20-1|-
CSAAGRSSAEAFF
>TRBV20-1|-
CSAQRGSNSEAFF
>TRBV11-2|-
CASSLGGKQETQYF
>TRBV20-1|TRBD2
CSASGGASTDTQYF
>TRBV7-9|TRBD2
CASSSRAGLEYEQYF
>TRBV5-1|-
CASSLPGEAEKLFF
>TRBV20-1|-
CSAGRANTEAFF
>TRBV6-5|TRBD2
CARRGGLPLWGLGAQFF
>TRBV12-3/TRBV12-4|-
CASSYWTGWLTYEQYF
>TRBV6-2/TRBV6-3|TRBD1
CASSSVTQGAGYNEQFF
>TRBV7-2|-
CASSLPQGSRGGGTEAFF
>TRBV6-5|-
CASSPTTGGGHYGYTF
>TRBV7-2|-
CASSLIYGYTF
>TRBV4-3|-
CASSQSPAPSSYEQYF
>TRBV14|-
CASSQEGSYNEQFF
>TRBV12-3/TRBV12-4|-
CASSLGGFVTDTQYF
>TRBV2|-
CASSAWGDQPQHF
>TRBV18|TRBD1
CASSPQGADQPQHF
>TRBV20-1|-
CSARDSGQFSTDTQYF
>TRBV5-1|-
CASSLATEQETQYF
>TRBV12-3/TRBV12-4|-
CASTRGMGEAFF
>TRBV7-2|-
CASRPILGNIQYF
>TRBV11-2|TRBD1
CASSSVRDRGQDTQYF
>TRBV5-4|-
CASSLDRLGDEQFF
>TRBV25-1|-
CASSDRLGTPKFNYGYTF
>TRBV18|-
CASSPTENTEAFF